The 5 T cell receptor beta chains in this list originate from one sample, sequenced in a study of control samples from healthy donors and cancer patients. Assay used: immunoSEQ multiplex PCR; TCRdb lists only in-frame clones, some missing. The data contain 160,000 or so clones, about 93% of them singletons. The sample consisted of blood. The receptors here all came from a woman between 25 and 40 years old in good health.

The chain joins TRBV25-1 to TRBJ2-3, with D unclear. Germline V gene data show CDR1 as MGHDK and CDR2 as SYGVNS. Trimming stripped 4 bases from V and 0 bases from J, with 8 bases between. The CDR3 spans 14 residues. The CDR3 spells CASSVSLSTDTQYF. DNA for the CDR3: TGTGCCAGCAGTGTCTCACTTAGCACAGATACGCAGTATTTT.

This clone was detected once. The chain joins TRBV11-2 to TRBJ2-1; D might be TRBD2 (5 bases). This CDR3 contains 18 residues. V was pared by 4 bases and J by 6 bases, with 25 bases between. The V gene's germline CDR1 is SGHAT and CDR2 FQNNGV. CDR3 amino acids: CASSSDRVFRGRGNEQFF. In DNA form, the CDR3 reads TGTGCCAGCAGCTCTGACCGGGTGTTTAGAGGGAGAGGCAATGAGCAGTTCTTC.

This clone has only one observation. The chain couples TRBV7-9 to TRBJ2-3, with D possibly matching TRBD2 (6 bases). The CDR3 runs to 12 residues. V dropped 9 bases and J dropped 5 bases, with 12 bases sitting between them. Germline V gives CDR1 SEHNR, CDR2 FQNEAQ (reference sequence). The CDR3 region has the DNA TGTGCCAGTACCTTGGGAGGAGATACGCAGTATTTT. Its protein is CASTLGGDTQYF.

As DNA, the CDR3 is TGTGCCAGCAGCCTCGGACTAGCGGGGATCCTCGCCTACAATGAGCAGTTCTTC. Translated: CASSLGLAGILAYNEQFF. V usage is TRBV9 and J usage is TRBJ2-1, with 12 bases matching TRBD2. The trim removed 4 bases at V and 2 bases at J, leaving 10 bases unmatched. CDR3 length: 18 residues. Germline V CDR1 and CDR2: SGDLS, YYNGEE. The full variable domain, completed using reference TRBV9 and TRBJ2-1, is DSGVTQTPKHLITATGQRVTLRCSPRSGDLSVYWYQQSLDQGLQFLIQYYNGEERAKGNILERFSAQQFPDLHSELNLSSLELGDSALYFCASSLGLAGILAYNEQFFGPGTRLTVL.

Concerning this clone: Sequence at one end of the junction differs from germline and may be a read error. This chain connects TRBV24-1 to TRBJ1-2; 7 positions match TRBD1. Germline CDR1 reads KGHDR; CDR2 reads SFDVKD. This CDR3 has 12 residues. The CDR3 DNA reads TGTGCCACCAGTGGACAGGGAGGACTCTGGGCCTTC. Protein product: CATSGQGGLWAF.